This T cell receptor (beta chain) emerged from a study of immune heterogeneity within non-small cell lung tumors listed by TCRdb under 2018. For context, the study as a whole: By histology, the tumors were a few squamous cell carcinomas, 10 non-squamous carcinomas and 1 tumor not otherwise specified. For mutant peptides 8 to 11 amino acids long, netMHCpan-3.0 predicted neoantigen binding to the HLA alleles of each patient. To look at intratumoral immune heterogeneity, the study ran whole-exome sequencing, RNA-seq and TCR beta repertoire sequencing on several spatially distinct regions taken from every NSCLC tumor. TCR repertoires were analyzed from some 60 tumor loci of some 14 patients, whereas transcriptome data were available for only approximately 41 loci from about 11 patients. Here is what the overall study found, with its caveats: Within a patient, identical dominant CDR3B clonotypes were found to recur across loci, yet unique high-frequency clones were also harbored in different tumor locations. A moderate positive correlation (R around 0.35), which was statistically significant, linked local T-cell repertoire clonality to local tumor mutational burden. High-frequency TCR beta clonotypes were found to be largely distinct between individual patients.

V trim: 7 bases; J trim: 3 bases; unmatched bases: 7. The CDR3 covers 13 residues, taking in both the cysteine and the phenylalanine. Only the CDR3 portion is preserved as DNA: 39 bases, with reading frame beginning at the first base. Based on the germline V gene, the CDR1 and CDR2 sequences are SGHRS and YFSETQ. About this clonotype itself: The clone's antigen remains unknown. This clone may be a read error of a much larger clone one base away.

Genomic DNA extracted from bulk tumor tissue served as TCR template, with roughly 600 ng gDNA amplified per sample. During surgery, multiple biopsies were taken from each primary tumor, with sampling sites spaced as far apart as possible within the tumor mass. Patients in the study cohort, which was described as untreated, were newly diagnosed NSCLC cases going through curative surgery. The donors were approximately 14 patients with newly diagnosed non-small cell lung cancer who were having surgery with curative intent. The resected tumor masses were reviewed by two independent pathologists. Only high-quality DNA and RNA samples were carried forward to sequencing. A multiplex PCR system amplified the TCR beta CDR3 region, with a first 10-cycle round using 32 V-gene forward and 13 J-gene reverse primers. The first PCR round used a QIAGEN Multiplex PCR Kit, and the primer sequences were filed in Chinese patent CN105087789A. Illumina universal primers were attached in a second round of PCR run with the Phusion High-Fidelity PCR Kit. Paired-end sequencing of TCR libraries was carried out on the Illumina HiSeq X Ten platform at a read length of 151 bp. Regarding the original processing steps: Reads lacking multiplex PCR primers were removed with Cutadapt, read pairs were merged with PEAR, and CDR3 regions were called with MiXCR default settings. Repertoire diversity used Shannon entropy, and clonality was computed as one minus Shannon entropy divided by ln of productive unique sequence count. Dominant or high-frequency T-cell clones were defined as clonotypes at frequencies of at least 0.5%. The public reads were quality trimmed at Q25 with fastp and then assembled into clones with MiXCR by TCRdb, keeping productive beta chains. Each CDR3 protein appears once, grouped with its most common genes and DNA. These V and J calls derive from TCRdb rather than the authors' analysis. This sample lists 15,000 or so distinct CDR3 sequences; 25% to 35% were detected once. Roughly 5.2% of the sample goes to the ten largest clones.

This TCR was recovered from a man aged 35 to 55 with non-small cell lung cancer. The sample taken for sequencing was lung tumor tissue. Recombination joined TRBV5-1 with TRBJ2-7; the central 7 bases match TRBD1. CDR3 protein: CASARQGSYEQYF. The nucleotide sequence reads as follows: TGCGCCAGCGCCCGACAGGGTAGCTACGAGCAGTACTTC.